This TCR beta chain is from a study of post-analysis software for immune sequencing data. Study background: The disease courses covered relapsing-remitting, secondary progressive and progressive-relapsing multiple sclerosis. Findings and limits, study-wide: Those samples that were prepared in the same batch co-clustered strongly by F measure. The study found significantly lower normalized Chao1 diversity in multiple sclerosis patients than in controls. The study found TRBV5-6, TRBV5-1 and TRBV20-1 among five or six TRBV segments more frequent in patients than controls.

Worth noting for this clonotype: Antigen specificity is unknown.

Presence of unique molecular identifiers characterized the TCR beta cDNA libraries. A population of roughly 0.85 to 10 million T cells gave rise to 400,000 to 550,000 cDNA molecules. TCRdb processed the PCR reads anew with MiXCR; each CDR3 protein has one entry. The sample holds some 370,000 distinct CDR3 sequences; less than 40% are singletons and the top ten take around 15%. Germline CDR1 is MNHEY and CDR2 is SVGAGI. The V and J ends lost 2 bases and 3 bases, in that order; junction bases with no gene match: 7. The CDR3 spans 17 residues. The TCR sequence derives from a girl aged 10-17 years with multiple sclerosis. The source material was blood. The V and J genes are TRBV6-5 and TRBJ2-1; 10 bases fit TRBD2. CDR3 protein: CASSYDRRTSGYNEQFF. Here the CDR3 DNA reads TGTGCCAGCAGTTACGACAGGAGGACTAGCGGCTACAATGAGCAGTTCTTC.